This T cell receptor beta chain was identified during a study of shared clonotypes between healthy human individuals (dated by TCRdb to between 2020 and 2021). Looking at the study overall: A few men and two women, aged 18 to 49 years, made up the cohort. For each donor, CD4 naive and CD4 memory were each run on three plates, CD8 naive on two plates, and CD8 memory on one plate. To estimate repertoire size and how much clonotypes are shared between individuals, the study performed deep sequencing of blood TCR repertoires from a handful of healthy adults. Libraries were prepared and TCR repertoires were sequenced by different laboratories using diverse techniques, in order to increase sequencing depth and limit assay-specific biases. Between about 0.85 and 9.5 billion PBMCs per donor were obtained by leukapheresis.

The study at large found these results: Estimated clonotype richness was generally larger for naive than for memory subsets. Pairwise subsampling led to the expectation that sequencing depth would affect the degree of clonotype sharing among donors. Because the study included a small number of donors, the genetic and exposure-history diversity represented was limited. Sampling was restricted to blood, and TCR repertoires in tissues likely differ from the TCR repertoires found in blood. Incomplete sequencing was indicated by rarefaction of sorted-subset datasets, despite the large sequencing depth. Compared with non-shared clonotypes, clonotypes shared by all four sorted-subset donors had higher generation probabilities. Across a handful of donors, about 5% of naive CD4, roughly 3.3% of naive CD8, under 2.5% of memory CD4, and approximately 0.42% of memory CD8 clonotypes were shared.

Healthy HIV-negative adults with no recently reported acute infections or vaccinations were included as donors. Every donor was a Caucasian adult living in Nashville, Tennessee, USA. Magnetic negative selection was used to enrich CD4+ T cells, after which naive cells were positively selected on CD45RA and the negative fraction became the memory subset. Blood was collected by leukapheresis, and PBMCs were isolated by Ficoll-Histopaque density gradient centrifugation and then cryopreserved in liquid nitrogen vapor phase. Purity and quantity of every magnetically sorted T cell population were checked by analytical flow cytometry. Genomic DNA was isolated from each sorted fraction and quantified by UV absorbance on a Nanodrop 2000c. As to this clone: It has no known antigen specificity. Per-nucleotide qualities are absent, and no much larger clonotype sits a single base away.

From the germline V gene, CDR1 is SGHTA and CDR2 is FQGNSA. V and J are truncated by 5 bases and 6 bases respectively, leaving an intervening sequence of 11 bases. From cysteine to phenylalanine, the CDR3 is 13 amino acids long. The only DNA kept is the CDR3, 39 bases in frame from the first base. TCR CDR3 regions were amplified from genomic DNA by multiplex PCR using the deep immunoSEQ assay. Extracted genomic DNA from each cell subset was distributed evenly across all wells of several immunoSEQ 96-well plates, and each plate was treated as a replicate. For sorted subsets, 200 to 250 ng genomic DNA, equal to tens of thousands of T cell genomes, was loaded into each replicate PCR. The purified libraries were quantified using a Qubit 3.0 fluorometer, sized with a Bioanalyzer 2100, and then quantified again using the KAPA Library Quantification kit. A separate single-read 150-cycle Illumina NextSeq 550 flow cell was used to sequence each immunoSEQ 96-well plate. In the original analysis: Because the immunoSEQ output included only junctional sequences and no quality scores, the filtering could not be the same as the filtering used for full-length reads. Sequences were annotated with PyIR, a Python wrapper for IgBLAST v1.9, using IMGT germline references to assign V/J genes and CDR3. Reads were removed for weak V/J assignments (E-value above 1e-6), missing CDR3, stop codons, out-of-frame junctions, or ambiguous translated residues. A V3J clonotype was defined by an identical inferred V gene, J gene, and CDR3 amino acid sequence. To compute the percentage overlap between repertoires, the number of shared unique clonotypes was divided by the size of the smaller repertoire. Repertoire richness was assessed with RTK rarefaction, the Chao1 estimator, and Recon v2.1 estimates of unobserved clonotypes. Generation probabilities for all TCRbeta clonotypes obtained by the gDNA method from a handful of donors were computed using OLGA. The immuneACCESS repertoire file appears here via TCRdb, limited to in-frame rearrangements. These files lack a portion of the clones; in checked studies, under half of the deficit traces to unresolved V genes, and the cause of the others is not known. From that table come the V and J calls and clone size; the DNA was used to work out D and trimming. This sample holds hundreds of thousands of clones; 73% were observed only once. About 9.4% of the sample is taken by the ten largest.

The receptor comes from a man aged 25-45 years in good health. The sample was memory CD4+ T cells sorted from blood. Sample cell subset or site, as interpreted from the label and publication: CD45RA-negative fraction. The rearrangement joined TRBV7-2 to TRBJ2-1, and possibly TRBD2, on 5 matching bases. The bases are TGTGCCAGCAGCCCCGCCGGACTCAATGAGCAGTTCTTC. It codes for CASSPAGLNEQFF.